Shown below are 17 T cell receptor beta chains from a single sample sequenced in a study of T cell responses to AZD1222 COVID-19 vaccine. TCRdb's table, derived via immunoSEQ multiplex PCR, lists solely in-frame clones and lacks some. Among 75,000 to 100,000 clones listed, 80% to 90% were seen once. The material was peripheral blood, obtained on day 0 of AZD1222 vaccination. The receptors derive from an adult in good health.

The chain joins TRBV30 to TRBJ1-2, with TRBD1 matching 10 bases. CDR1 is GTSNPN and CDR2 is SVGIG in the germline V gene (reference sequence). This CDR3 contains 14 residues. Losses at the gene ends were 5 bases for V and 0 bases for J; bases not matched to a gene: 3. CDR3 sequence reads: CAWGTGVSNYGYTF. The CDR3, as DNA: TGTGCCTGGGGGACAGGGGTTTCTAACTATGGCTACACCTTC.

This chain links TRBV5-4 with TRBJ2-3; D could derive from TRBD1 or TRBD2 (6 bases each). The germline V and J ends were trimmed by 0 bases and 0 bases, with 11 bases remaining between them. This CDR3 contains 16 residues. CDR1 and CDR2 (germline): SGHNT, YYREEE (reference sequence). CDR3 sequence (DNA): TGTGCCAGCAGCTTGGACCCGGGGGCGAGCACAGATACGCAGTATTTT. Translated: CASSLDPGASTDTQYF.

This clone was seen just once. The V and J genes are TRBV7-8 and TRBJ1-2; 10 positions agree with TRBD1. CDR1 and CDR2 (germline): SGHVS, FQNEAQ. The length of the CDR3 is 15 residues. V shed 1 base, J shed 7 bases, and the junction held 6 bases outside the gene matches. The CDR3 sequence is CASSLVRQGAVGYTF. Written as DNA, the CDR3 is TGTGCCAGCAGCTTAGTTCGACAGGGGGCAGTTGGCTACACCTTC.

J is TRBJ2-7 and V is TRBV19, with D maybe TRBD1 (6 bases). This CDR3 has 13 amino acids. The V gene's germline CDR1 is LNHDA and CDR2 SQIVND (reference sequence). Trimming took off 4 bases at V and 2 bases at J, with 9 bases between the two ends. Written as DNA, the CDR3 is TGTGCCAGTAGTACGGACAGAACCTACGAGCAGTACTTC. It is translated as CASSTDRTYEQYF.

The CDR3 region is CASSRPGQQDYGYTF. The CDR3 DNA is TGTGCCAGCAGCCGGCCCGGTCAGCAAGACTATGGCTACACCTTC. The chain carries TRBV4-2 and TRBJ1-2; D is ambiguous. The ends were cut back, 4 bases at V and 3 bases at J, with 15 bases in the middle. CDR3 length: 15 amino acids. The V gene's germline CDR1 is LGHNA and CDR2 YNFKEQ.

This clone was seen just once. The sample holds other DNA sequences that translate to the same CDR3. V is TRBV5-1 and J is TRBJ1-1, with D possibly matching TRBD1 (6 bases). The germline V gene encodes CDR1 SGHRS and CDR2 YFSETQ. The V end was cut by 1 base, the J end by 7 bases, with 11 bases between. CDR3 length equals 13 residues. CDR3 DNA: TGCGCCAGCAGCTTGAGGGGGGGCTTTGAAGCTTTCTTT. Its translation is CASSLRGGFEAFF.

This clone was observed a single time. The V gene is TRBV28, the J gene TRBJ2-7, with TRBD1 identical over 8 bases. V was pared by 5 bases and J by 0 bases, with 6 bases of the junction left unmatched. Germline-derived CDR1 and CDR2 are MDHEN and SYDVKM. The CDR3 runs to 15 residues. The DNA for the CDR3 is TGTGCCAGCAGTCTCCCCGGGACAGGCTCCTACGAGCAGTACTTC. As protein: CASSLPGTGSYEQYF.

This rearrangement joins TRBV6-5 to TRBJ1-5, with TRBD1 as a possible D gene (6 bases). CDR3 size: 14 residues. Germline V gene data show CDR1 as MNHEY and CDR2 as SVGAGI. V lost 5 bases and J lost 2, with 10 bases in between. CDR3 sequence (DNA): TGTGCCAGCAGTATACAGGGTGGCAATCAGCCCCAGCATTTT. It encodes CASSIQGGNQPQHF.

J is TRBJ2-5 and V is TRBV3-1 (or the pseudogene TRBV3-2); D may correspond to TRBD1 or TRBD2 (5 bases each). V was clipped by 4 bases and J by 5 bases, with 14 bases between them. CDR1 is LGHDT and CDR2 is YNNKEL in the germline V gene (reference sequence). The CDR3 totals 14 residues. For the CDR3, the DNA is TGTGCCAGCAGCCCCTGGGGGTCCGGGGAGACCCAGTACTTC. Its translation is CASSPWGSGETQYF.

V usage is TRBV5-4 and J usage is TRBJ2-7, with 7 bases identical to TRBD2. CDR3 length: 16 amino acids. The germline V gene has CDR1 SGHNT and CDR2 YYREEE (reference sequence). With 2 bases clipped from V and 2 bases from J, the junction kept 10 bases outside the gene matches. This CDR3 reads CASSFLSSGGTYEQYF. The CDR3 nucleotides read TGTGCCAGCAGCTTTCTCTCTAGCGGAGGCACCTACGAGCAGTACTTC.

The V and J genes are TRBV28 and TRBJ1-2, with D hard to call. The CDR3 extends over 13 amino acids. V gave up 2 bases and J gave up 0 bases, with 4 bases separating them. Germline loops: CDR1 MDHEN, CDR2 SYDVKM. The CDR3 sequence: CASSLVPNYGYTF. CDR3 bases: TGTGCCAGCAGTTTAGTCCCTAACTATGGCTACACCTTC.

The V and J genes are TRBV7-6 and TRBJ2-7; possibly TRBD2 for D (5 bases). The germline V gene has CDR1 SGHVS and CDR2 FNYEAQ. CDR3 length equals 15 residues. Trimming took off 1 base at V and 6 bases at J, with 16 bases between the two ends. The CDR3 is CASSLGQTRTGEQYF. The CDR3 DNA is TGTGCCAGCAGCTTAGGACAAACTAGAACCGGCGAGCAGTACTTC.

The CDR3 sequence is CASSSPDKGHGYTF. For the CDR3, the DNA is TGTGCCAGCAGCAGTCCCGACAAGGGCCATGGCTACACCTTC. J is TRBJ1-2 and V is TRBV5-5; D is unclear. In germline, CDR1 is SGHKS, CDR2 YYEKEE (reference sequence). The V end was cut by 4 bases, the J end by 6 bases, with 16 bases between. The CDR3 covers 14 residues.

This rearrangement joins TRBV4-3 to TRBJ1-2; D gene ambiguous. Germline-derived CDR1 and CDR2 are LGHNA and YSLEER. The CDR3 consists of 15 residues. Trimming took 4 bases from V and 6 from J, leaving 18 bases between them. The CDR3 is CASSLKFHSLDGYTF. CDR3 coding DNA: TGCGCCAGCAGCCTAAAGTTCCACTCGTTAGATGGCTACACCTTC.

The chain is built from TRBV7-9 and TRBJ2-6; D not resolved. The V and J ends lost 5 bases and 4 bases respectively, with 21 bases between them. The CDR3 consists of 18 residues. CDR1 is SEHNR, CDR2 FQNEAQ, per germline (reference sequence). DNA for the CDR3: TGTGCCAGCAGCATGTGGGGTCGAGGTCCTTCCGGGGCCAACGTCCTGACTTTC. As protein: CASSMWGRGPSGANVLTF. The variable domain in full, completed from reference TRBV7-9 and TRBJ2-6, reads DTGVSQNPRHKITKRGQNVTFRCDPISEHNRLYWYRQTLGQGPEFLTYFQNEAQLEKSRLLSDRFSAERPKGSFSTLEIQRTEQGDSAMYLCASSMWGRGPSGANVLTFGAGSRLTVL.

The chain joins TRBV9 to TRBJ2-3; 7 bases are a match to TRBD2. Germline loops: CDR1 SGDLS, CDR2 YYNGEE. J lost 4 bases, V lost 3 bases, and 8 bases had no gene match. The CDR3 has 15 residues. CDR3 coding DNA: TGTGCCAGCAGCGCCCTGGGCGGGGGAGCAGATACGCAGTATTTT. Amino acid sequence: CASSALGGGADTQYF.

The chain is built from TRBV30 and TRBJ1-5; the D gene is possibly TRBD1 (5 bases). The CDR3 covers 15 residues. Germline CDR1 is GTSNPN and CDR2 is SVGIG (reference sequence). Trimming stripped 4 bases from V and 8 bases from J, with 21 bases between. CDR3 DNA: TGTGCCTGGAACAATGGGGCAGGAGTAAATAAGCCCCAGCATTTT. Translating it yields CAWNNGAGVNKPQHF.